What follows are 24 T cell receptor beta chains derived from one specimen sequenced in a study of blood T cell repertoires in COVID-19. Libraries were prepared by immunoSEQ multiplex PCR; TCRdb keeps only in-frame clonotypes and omits some of them. The profile shows around 130,000 clones, approximately 90% of them singletons. Material: peripheral blood. These receptors all come from a woman at least 80 years old with acute or convalescent COVID-19.

The chain carries TRBV9 and TRBJ2-2; a weak D match, TRBD1 (5 bases). Germline CDR1 is SGDLS and CDR2 is YYNGEE. V was shortened by 5 bases and J by 0 bases, with 8 bases between the two germline ends. The CDR3 contains 14 residues. The DNA for the CDR3 is TGTGCCAGCAGTCAAGGGGCGAACACCGGGGAGCTGTTTTTT. Its translation: CASSQGANTGELFF.

The gene calls are TRBV4-1 and TRBJ1-2; 8 bases agree with TRBD1. Trimming cost V 1 base and J 5 bases; bases outside gene matches: 3. This CDR3 region has 14 residues. Germline values: CDR1 MGHRA, CDR2 YSYEKL. CDR3 sequence: CASSQGTGIYGYTF. The CDR3, as DNA: TGCGCCAGCAGCCAAGGGACAGGGATTTATGGCTACACCTTC.

This chain joins TRBV9 and TRBJ1-1, with 7 bases fitting TRBD1. V trimming: 3 bases; J trimming: 10 bases; junction bases outside the gene matches: 9. The CDR3 totals 13 residues. CDR1 SGDLS and CDR2 YYNGEE come from the germline V gene. For the CDR3, the DNA is TGTGCCAGCAGCGAACAGGGGAAAACGGGAGCTTTCTTT. This codes for CASSEQGKTGAFF.

This sequence joins TRBV5-4 and TRBJ1-2; possibly TRBD1 for D (6 bases). Between the trimmed V and J ends, which lost 4 bases and 4 bases, there was a span of 17 bases. The CDR3 sequence is 15 residues long. Germline-derived CDR1 and CDR2 are SGHNT and YYREEE (reference sequence). Here the CDR3 DNA reads TGTGCCAGCAGCCAAAACAGGGAGTTGAGCTATGGCTACACCTTC. Translating gives CASSQNRELSYGYTF.

The chain is built from TRBV6-5 and TRBJ1-1; no clear D. CDR3 size: 13 residues. The germline V gene encodes CDR1 MNHEY and CDR2 SVGAGI. Trimming removed 6 bases at V and 0 bases at J, with 8 bases between. The CDR3 DNA is TGTGCCAGCAGCTCCGAGATGAACACTGAAGCTTTCTTT. Amino acids: CASSSEMNTEAFF.

The chain recombines TRBV5-1 with TRBJ1-1, with 8 positions matching TRBD1. The ends lost 5 bases at V and 4 bases at J; junction bases unmatched: 7. From germline, CDR1 is SGHRS and CDR2 YFSETQ. CDR3 length: 14 residues. CDR3 coding DNA: TGCGCCAGCAGTGGCACAGGGGGGGCCACTGAAGCTTTCTTT. Translation: CASSGTGGATEAFF.

The V gene is TRBV5-1, the J gene TRBJ2-1; TRBD2 agrees at 7 bases. The CDR3 has 14 amino acids. The germline CDR1 and CDR2 sequences are SGHRS and YFSETQ. The V segment lost 4 bases and the J segment 10 bases; nucleotides outside the gene matches: 11. The CDR3: CASSAYLAGDEQFF. CDR3 in DNA: TGCGCCAGCAGCGCATACCTCGCGGGGGACGAGCAGTTCTTC.

This chain joins TRBV7-8 and TRBJ1-3; D remains ambiguous. With 5 bases removed from V and 5 bases from J, the gap between germline ends came to 7 bases. The CDR3 is 12 residues long. In germline, CDR1 is SGHVS, CDR2 FQNEAQ. CDR3 residues: CASSPARNTIYF. CDR3 coding DNA: TGTGCCAGCAGCCCCGCGAGAAACACCATATATTTT.

The chain recombines TRBV7-9 with TRBJ1-5, with a possible D match to TRBD1 (6 bases). V lost 6 bases and J lost 4, with 19 bases in between. The CDR3 runs to 16 residues. Germline V gene data show CDR1 as SEHNR and CDR2 as FQNEAQ (reference sequence). DNA of the CDR3: TGTGCCAGCAGGCCACCCCGGGACAAGAGAAATCAGCCCCAGCATTTT. It is translated as CASRPPRDKRNQPQHF.

This chain joins TRBV5-4 and TRBJ2-5; tentative D call: TRBD2 (5 bases). V lost 0 bases, J lost 9 bases, and 21 bases lay in between. Germline CDR1 is SGHNT and CDR2 is YYREEE (reference sequence). This CDR3 spans 16 amino acids. In DNA, the CDR3 is TGTGCCAGCAGCTTGGGAACTGCCCTGGAGAACGGGGCCCAGTACTTC. This translates into CASSLGTALENGAQYF.

V usage is TRBV7-3 and J usage is TRBJ2-3, with a tentative D call TRBD2 (5 bases). The V end lost 5 bases, the J end lost 4 bases, and 10 bases lay between the germline ends. The CDR3 loop spans 13 amino acids. Germline V gene lookup returns CDR1 SGHTA and CDR2 FQGTGA. This chain's CDR3 is CASSRAGADTQYF. CDR3 nucleotides: TGTGCCAGCAGCCGAGCCGGGGCAGATACGCAGTATTTT. Full variable domain (remainder filled in from reference TRBV7-3 and TRBJ2-3): GAGVSQTPSNKVTEKGKYVELRCDPISGHTALYWYRQSLGQGPEFLIYFQGTGAADDSGLPNDRFFAVRPEGSVSTLKIQRTERGDSAVYLCASSRAGADTQYFGPGTRLTVL.

The rearrangement joins TRBV15 to TRBJ1-2; 9 bases line up with TRBD1. There are 15 residues in the CDR3. Trimming cost V 0 bases and J 8 bases; bases outside gene matches: 7. Looked up from germline, CDR1 is LNHNV and CDR2 is YYDKDF (reference sequence). The CDR3 region has the DNA TGTGCCACCAGCAGAGAGACAGGGGGAGTTGGCGGCTACACCTTC. It yields the protein CATSRETGGVGGYTF.

The gene calls are TRBV7-6 and TRBJ1-2, with TRBD1 as a possible D gene (5 bases). V was trimmed by 1 base and J by 6 bases, leaving 12 bases between them. The germline V gene has CDR1 SGHVS and CDR2 FNYEAQ. The CDR3 is 14 amino acids. Here the CDR3 DNA reads TGTGCCAGCAGCTTAGGGCCGGTAGGGGATGGCTACACCTTC. Protein product: CASSLGPVGDGYTF.

The chain carries TRBV6-1 and TRBJ1-3; D is undetermined. The CDR3 contains 14 residues. Trimming shortened V by 2 bases and J by 0 bases, and 5 bases separated the two germline ends. In germline, CDR1 is MNHNS, CDR2 SASEGT. CDR3 in amino acids: CASSETFSGNTIYF. In DNA, the CDR3 is TGTGCCAGCAGTGAAACTTTCTCTGGAAACACCATATATTTT.

V gene TRBV19 combines with J gene TRBJ1-2, with 9 bases aligning to TRBD1. The V gene end was trimmed by 4 bases and the J gene end by 4 bases; junction bases not matched to a gene: 7. This CDR3 is 15 amino acids long. Germline V CDR1 and CDR2: LNHDA, SQIVND (reference sequence). The CDR3: CASSSGQGTLYGYTF. DNA for the CDR3: TGTGCCAGTAGTAGCGGACAGGGGACCCTCTATGGCTACACCTTC. Drawing the rest from reference TRBV19 and TRBJ1-2, the complete variable domain is DGGITQSPKYLFRKEGQNVTLSCEQNLNHDAMYWYRQDPGQGLRLIYYSQIVNDFQKGDIAEGYSVSREKKESFPLTVTSAQKNPTAFYLCASSSGQGTLYGYTFGSGTRLTVV.

The chain carries TRBV25-1 and TRBJ1-2; TRBD1 matches 7 bases. The trim removed 5 bases at V and 5 bases at J, leaving 14 bases unmatched. Germline CDR1 MGHDK, CDR2 SYGVNS. The CDR3 covers 16 residues. The chain's CDR3 is CASSSTDRFFGYGYTF. The CDR3 DNA reads as TGTGCCAGCAGTTCGACGGACAGGTTCTTTGGATATGGCTACACCTTC.

The rearrangement uses TRBV24-1 and TRBJ2-1, with 14 positions matching TRBD2. The CDR3 runs to 18 residues. In germline, CDR1 is KGHDR, CDR2 SFDVKD. Trimming cost V 8 bases and J 7 bases; bases outside gene matches: 15. CDR3 sequence reads: CATTRRPRLAGGQNEQFF. CDR3 nucleotide sequence: TGTGCCACCACACGGCGACCAAGACTAGCGGGGGGGCAAAATGAGCAGTTCTTC.

This clone was seen just once. This sequence joins TRBV5-8 and TRBJ1-5, with D uncertain. V lost 0 bases to trimming and J lost 3 bases, with 10 bases between them. The CDR3 is 15 amino acids. The germline CDR1 and CDR2 sequences are SGHTS and YDEGEE. This CDR3 is CASSLDSRNNQPQHF. CDR3 nucleotide sequence: TGTGCCAGCAGCTTGGACAGTAGGAACAATCAGCCCCAGCATTTT.

This clone was picked up a small number of times. The genes are TRBV7-2 and TRBJ2-3; D uncertain. The CDR3 is made up of 13 amino acids. Trimming pared 2 bases from V and 7 bases from J, leaving 10 bases between. Germline-derived CDR1 and CDR2 are SGHTA and FQGNSA. CDR3 protein: CASSLSNSNTQYF. The CDR3 bases are TGTGCCAGCAGCTTATCCAATTCAAATACGCAGTATTTT.

The genes are TRBV7-2 and TRBJ1-6; no reliable D call. Trimming took off 0 bases at V and 6 bases at J, with 9 bases between the two ends. CDR1 and CDR2 (germline): SGHTA, FQGNSA. This CDR3 is 15 amino acids long. CDR3 nucleotide sequence: TGTGCCAGCAGCTTAGCCCCGTCGAGTAATTCACCCCTCCACTTT. It yields the protein CASSLAPSSNSPLHF.

V gene TRBV5-6 combines with J gene TRBJ1-1, with D possibly matching TRBD1 (6 bases). CDR1 and CDR2 (germline): SGHDT, YYEEEE. V was shortened by 6 bases and J by 5 bases, with 20 bases between the two germline ends. There are 15 residues in the CDR3. DNA of the CDR3: TGTGCCAGCAACCGTCCGGGGGGCGGGAGGACTGAAGCTTTCTTT. Amino acids: CASNRPGGGRTEAFF.

V usage is TRBV29-1 and J usage is TRBJ1-1; TRBD1 is a possible D gene (6 bases). Trimming left V 5 bases short and J 3 bases short, with 16 bases between. This CDR3 contains 14 residues. In germline, CDR1 is SQVTM, CDR2 ANQGSEA. This chain's CDR3 is CSVSMTGGDTEAFF. The CDR3 DNA follows: TGCAGCGTTTCCATGACAGGTGGGGACACTGAAGCTTTCTTT.

The V call is TRBV10-3, the J call TRBJ2-2, with D possibly being TRBD2 (5 bases). Germline CDR1 ENHRY, CDR2 SYGVKD. V was clipped by 4 bases and J by 4 bases, with 10 bases between them. The CDR3 sequence is 14 residues long. The CDR3 region has the DNA TGTGCCATCAGTGGTCGGGAAGCCACCGGGGAGCTGTTTTTT. It codes for CAISGREATGELFF.

The chain combines TRBV5-5 with TRBJ2-7; D perhaps matches TRBD1 (9 bases). This CDR3 is 15 amino acids long. The V gene lost 4 bases and the J gene lost 7 bases, with 21 bases spanning the gap. Germline V gives CDR1 SGHKS, CDR2 YYEKEE (reference sequence). CDR3 DNA: TGTGCCAGCAGCCCGGGGGGGGACAGGGCTAAGGAGCAGTACTTC. Protein product: CASSPGGDRAKEQYF.